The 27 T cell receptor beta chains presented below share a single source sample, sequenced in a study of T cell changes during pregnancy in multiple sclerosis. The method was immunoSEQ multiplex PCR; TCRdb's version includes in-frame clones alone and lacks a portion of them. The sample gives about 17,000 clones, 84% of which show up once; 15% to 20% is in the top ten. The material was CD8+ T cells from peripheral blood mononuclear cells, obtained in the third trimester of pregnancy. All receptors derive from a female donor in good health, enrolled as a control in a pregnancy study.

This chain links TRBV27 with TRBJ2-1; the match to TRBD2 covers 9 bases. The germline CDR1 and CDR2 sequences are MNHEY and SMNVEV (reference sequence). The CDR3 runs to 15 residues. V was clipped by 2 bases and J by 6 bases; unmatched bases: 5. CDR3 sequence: CASSLVAGAGNEQFF. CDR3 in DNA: TGTGCCAGCAGTTTAGTAGCGGGAGCGGGCAATGAGCAGTTCTTC.

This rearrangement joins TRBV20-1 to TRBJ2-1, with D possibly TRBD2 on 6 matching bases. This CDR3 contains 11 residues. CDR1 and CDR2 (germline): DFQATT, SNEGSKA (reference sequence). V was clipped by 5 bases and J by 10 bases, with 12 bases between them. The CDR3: CSASASGEQFF. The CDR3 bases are TGCAGTGCTTCCGCCAGCGGGGAGCAGTTCTTC.

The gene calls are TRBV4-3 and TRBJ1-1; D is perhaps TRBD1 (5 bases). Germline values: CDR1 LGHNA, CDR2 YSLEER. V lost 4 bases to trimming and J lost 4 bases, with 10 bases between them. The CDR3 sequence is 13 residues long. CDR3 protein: CASSPGGVTEAFF. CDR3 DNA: TGCGCCAGCAGCCCCGGGGGTGTCACTGAAGCTTTCTTT.

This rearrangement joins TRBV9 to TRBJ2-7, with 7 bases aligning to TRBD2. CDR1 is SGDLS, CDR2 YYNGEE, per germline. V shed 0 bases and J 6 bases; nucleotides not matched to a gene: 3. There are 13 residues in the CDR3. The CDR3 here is CASSVGGRGEQYF. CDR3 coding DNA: TGTGCCAGCAGCGTAGGAGGGAGGGGCGAGCAGTACTTC.

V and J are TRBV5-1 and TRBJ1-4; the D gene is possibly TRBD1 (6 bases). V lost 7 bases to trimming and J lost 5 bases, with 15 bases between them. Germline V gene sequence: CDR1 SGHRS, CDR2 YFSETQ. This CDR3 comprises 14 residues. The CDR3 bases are TGCGCCAGCGGATCAGGGGTTAGCAATGAAAAACTGTTTTTT. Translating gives CASGSGVSNEKLFF.

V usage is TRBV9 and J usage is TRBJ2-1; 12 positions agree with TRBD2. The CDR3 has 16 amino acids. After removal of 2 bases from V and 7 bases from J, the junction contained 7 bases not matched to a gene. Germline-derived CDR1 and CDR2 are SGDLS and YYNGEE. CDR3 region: CASSVRLAGAVNEQFF. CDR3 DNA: TGTGCCAGCAGCGTCCGACTAGCGGGGGCTGTGAATGAGCAGTTCTTC. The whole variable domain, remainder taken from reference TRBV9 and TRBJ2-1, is DSGVTQTPKHLITATGQRVTLRCSPRSGDLSVYWYQQSLDQGLQFLIQYYNGEERAKGNILERFSAQQFPDLHSELNLSSLELGDSALYFCASSVRLAGAVNEQFFGPGTRLTVL.

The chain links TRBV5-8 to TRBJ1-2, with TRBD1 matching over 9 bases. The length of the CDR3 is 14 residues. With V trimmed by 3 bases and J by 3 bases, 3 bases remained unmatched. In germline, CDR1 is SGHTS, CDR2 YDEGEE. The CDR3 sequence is CASSSWTGDYGYTF. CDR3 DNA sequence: TGTGCCAGCAGCTCATGGACAGGGGACTATGGCTACACCTTC.

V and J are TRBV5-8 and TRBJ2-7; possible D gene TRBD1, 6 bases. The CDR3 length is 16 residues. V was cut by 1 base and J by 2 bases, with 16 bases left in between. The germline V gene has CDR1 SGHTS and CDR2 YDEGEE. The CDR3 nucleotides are TGTGCCAGCAGCTTGCTCCCTGGGGGCCCAGCCTACGAGCAGTACTTC. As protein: CASSLLPGGPAYEQYF. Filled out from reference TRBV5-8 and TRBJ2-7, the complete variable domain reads EAGVTQSPTHLIKTRGQQATLRCSPISGHTSVYWYQQALGLGLQFLLWYDEGEERNRGNFPPRFSGRQFPNYSSELNVNALELEDSALYLCASSLLPGGPAYEQYFGPGTRLTVT.

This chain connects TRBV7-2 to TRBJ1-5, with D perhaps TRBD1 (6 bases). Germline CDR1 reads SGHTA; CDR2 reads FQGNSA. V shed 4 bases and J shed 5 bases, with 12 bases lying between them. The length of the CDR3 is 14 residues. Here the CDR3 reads CASSSRDTYQPQHF. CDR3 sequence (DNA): TGTGCCAGCAGCTCCCGGGACACATATCAGCCCCAGCATTTT.

In DNA form, the CDR3 reads TGTGCCAGCAGTCTGGGTTGGACAGCTGAAGCTTTCTTT. Its translation is CASSLGWTAEAFF. The V and J genes are TRBV6-6 and TRBJ1-1; D is possibly TRBD1 (6 bases). V was shortened by 5 bases and J by 6 bases, with 13 bases between the two germline ends. Germline V lookup: CDR1 MNHNY, CDR2 SVGAGI (reference sequence). The CDR3 sequence is 13 residues long.

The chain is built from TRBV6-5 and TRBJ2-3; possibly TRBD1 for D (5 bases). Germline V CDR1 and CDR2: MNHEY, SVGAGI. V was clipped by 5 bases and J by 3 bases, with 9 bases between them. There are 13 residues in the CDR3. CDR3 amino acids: CASSKQGTDTQYF. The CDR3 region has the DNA TGTGCCAGCAGTAAGCAGGGAACAGATACGCAGTATTTT.

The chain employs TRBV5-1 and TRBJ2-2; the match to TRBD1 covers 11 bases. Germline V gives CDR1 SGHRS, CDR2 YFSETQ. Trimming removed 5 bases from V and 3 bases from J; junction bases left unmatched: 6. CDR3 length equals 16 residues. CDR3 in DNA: TGCGCCAGCAGGATTCCGGGACAGGGGGACACCGGGGAGCTGTTTTTT. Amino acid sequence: CASRIPGQGDTGELFF.

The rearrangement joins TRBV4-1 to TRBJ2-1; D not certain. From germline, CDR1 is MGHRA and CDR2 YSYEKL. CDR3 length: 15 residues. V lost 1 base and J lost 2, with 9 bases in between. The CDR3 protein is CASSQVLGTYNEQFF. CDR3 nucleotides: TGCGCCAGCAGCCAAGTCCTAGGTACCTACAATGAGCAGTTCTTC.

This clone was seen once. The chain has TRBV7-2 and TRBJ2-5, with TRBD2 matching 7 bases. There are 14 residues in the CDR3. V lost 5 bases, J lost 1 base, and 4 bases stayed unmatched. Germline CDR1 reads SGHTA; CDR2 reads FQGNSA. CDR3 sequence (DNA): TGTGCCAGCAGCCTCGGGGGGTTCCAAGAGACCCAGTACTTC. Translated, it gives CASSLGGFQETQYF. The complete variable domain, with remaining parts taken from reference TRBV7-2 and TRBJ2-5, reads GAGVSQSPSNKVTEKGKDVELRCDPISGHTALYWYRQSLGQGLEFLIYFQGNSAPDKSGLPSDRFSAERTGGSVSTLTIQRTQQEDSAVYLCASSLGGFQETQYFGPGTRLLVL.

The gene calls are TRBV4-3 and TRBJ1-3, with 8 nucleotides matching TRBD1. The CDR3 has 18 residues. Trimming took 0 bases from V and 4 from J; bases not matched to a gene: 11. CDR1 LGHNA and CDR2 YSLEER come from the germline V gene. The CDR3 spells CASSQDRAGGLSGNTIYF. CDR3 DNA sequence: TGCGCCAGCAGCCAAGATCGGGCAGGGGGCCTTTCGGGAAACACCATATATTTT.

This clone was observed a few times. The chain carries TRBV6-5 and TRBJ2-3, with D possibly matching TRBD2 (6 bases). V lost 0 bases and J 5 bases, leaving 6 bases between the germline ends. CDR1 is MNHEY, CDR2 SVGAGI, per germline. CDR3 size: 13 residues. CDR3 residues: CASSYSSGDTQYF. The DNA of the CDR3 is TGTGCCAGCAGTTACTCTAGCGGAGATACGCAGTATTTT.

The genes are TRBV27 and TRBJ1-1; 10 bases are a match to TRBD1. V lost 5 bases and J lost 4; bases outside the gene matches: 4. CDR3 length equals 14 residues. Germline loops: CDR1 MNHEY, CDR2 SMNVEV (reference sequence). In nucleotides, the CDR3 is TGTGCCAGCAGTATTGGACAGGGGGGCACTGAAGCTTTCTTT. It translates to CASSIGQGGTEAFF.

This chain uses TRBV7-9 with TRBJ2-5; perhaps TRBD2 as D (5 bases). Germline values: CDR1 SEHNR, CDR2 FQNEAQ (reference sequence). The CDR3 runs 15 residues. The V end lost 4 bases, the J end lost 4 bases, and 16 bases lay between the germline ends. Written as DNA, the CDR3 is TGTGCCAGCAGCTCCCCCCGGGGTAATAGAGAGACCCAGTACTTC. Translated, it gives CASSSPRGNRETQYF.

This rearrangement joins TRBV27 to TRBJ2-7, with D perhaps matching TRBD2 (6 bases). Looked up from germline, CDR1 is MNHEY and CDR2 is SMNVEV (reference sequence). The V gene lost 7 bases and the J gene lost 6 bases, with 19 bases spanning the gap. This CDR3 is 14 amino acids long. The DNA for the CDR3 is TGTGCCAGCACCCCGGGACTGGGCCAAGGCGAGCAGTACTTC. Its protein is CASTPGLGQGEQYF.

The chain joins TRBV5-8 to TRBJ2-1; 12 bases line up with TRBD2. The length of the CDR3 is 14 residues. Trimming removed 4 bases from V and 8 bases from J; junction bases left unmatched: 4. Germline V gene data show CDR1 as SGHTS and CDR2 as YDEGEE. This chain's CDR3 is CASSRTSGTDEQFF. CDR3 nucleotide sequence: TGTGCCAGCAGCCGGACTAGCGGGACCGATGAGCAGTTCTTC.

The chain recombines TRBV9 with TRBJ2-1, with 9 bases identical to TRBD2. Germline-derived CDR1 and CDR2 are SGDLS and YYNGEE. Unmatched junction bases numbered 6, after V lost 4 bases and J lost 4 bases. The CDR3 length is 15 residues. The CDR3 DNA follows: TGTGCCAGCAGCCCTCAGCGGGGGGCTTACAATGAGCAGTTCTTC. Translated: CASSPQRGAYNEQFF.

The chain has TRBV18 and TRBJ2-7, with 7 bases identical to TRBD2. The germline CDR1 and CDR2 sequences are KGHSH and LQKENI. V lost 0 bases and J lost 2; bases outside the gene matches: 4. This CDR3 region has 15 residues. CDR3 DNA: TGTGCCAGCTCACCACCGGGGGGAGGGACCTACGAGCAGTACTTC. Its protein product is CASSPPGGGTYEQYF.

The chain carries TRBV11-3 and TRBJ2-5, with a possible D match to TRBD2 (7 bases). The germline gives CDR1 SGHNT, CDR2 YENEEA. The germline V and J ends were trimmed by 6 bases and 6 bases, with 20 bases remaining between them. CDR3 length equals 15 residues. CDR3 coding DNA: TGTGCCAGCAGAGAATGGGGGGGGCAAGGAAAGACCCAGTACTTC. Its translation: CASREWGGQGKTQYF.

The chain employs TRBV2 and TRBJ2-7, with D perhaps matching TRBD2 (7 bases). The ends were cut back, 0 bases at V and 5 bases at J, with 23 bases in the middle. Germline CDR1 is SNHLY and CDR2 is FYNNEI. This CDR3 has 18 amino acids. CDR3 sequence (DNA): TGTGCCAGCAGTGAAGCGCGGCCGGGGGGCCTAGCGATGAACGAGCAGTACTTC. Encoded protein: CASSEARPGGLAMNEQYF.

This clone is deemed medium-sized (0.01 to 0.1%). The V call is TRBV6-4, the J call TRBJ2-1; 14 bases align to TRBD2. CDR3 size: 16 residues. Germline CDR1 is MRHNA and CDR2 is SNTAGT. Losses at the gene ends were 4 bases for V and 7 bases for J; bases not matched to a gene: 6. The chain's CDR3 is CASSAVGLAGGNEQFF. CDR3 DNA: TGTGCCAGCAGTGCCGTCGGACTAGCGGGAGGTAATGAGCAGTTCTTC.

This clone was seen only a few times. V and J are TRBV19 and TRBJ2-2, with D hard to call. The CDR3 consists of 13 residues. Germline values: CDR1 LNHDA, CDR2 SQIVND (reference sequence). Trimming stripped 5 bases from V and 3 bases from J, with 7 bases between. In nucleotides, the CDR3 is TGTGCCAGTAGTGAACAGTACACCGGGGAGCTGTTTTTT. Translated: CASSEQYTGELFF. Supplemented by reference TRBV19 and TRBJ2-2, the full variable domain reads DGGITQSPKYLFRKEGQNVTLSCEQNLNHDAMYWYRQDPGQGLRLIYYSQIVNDFQKGDIAEGYSVSREKKESFPLTVTSAQKNPTAFYLCASSEQYTGELFFGEGSRLTVL.

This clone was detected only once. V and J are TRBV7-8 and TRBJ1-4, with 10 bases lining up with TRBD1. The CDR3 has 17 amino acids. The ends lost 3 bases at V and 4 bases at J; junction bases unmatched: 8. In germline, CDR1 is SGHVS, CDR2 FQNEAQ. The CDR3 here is CASSFRQGAAFNEKLFF. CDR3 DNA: TGTGCCAGCAGCTTCCGACAGGGGGCTGCTTTTAATGAAAAACTGTTTTTT.